The rows below give T cell receptor beta chains drawn from one sample of a study of CD8+CD57+ T cells in acquired aplastic anemia. TCRdb re-called the reads with MiXCR, one entry per CDR3 protein. The top ten clones hold approximately 28% of a sample with about 120,000 distinct CDR3 sequences, 45% to 60% of them seen once. The specimen was sorted CD4+, CD8+, or CD8+CD57+ T cells (not recorded which) from PBMCs. The source of these receptors is a human donor with aplastic anemia. Both conserved end residues are part of each CDR3. A D gene is named only where the DNA matches it firmly.

j_call	d_call	v_call	cdr3_aa
TRBJ2-1	TRBD1	TRBV5-6	CASSVRQGGSYNEQFF
TRBJ1-3	.	TRBV19	CASSTFLRVSSGNTIYF
TRBJ2-7	TRBD2	TRBV29-1	CSVIAGTSACEQYF
TRBJ1-6	TRBD1	TRBV9	CASSQAGTGSSPLHF
TRBJ2-3	TRBD1	TRBV10-3	CAISASGTGSTDTQYF
TRBJ1-1	.	TRBV28	CASSSLEGYSEAFF
TRBJ2-7	.	TRBV7-9	CASSLAGVGEQYF
TRBJ2-3	.	TRBV6-4	CASSDSSSSADTQYF
TRBJ1-1	.	TRBV19	CATRWRGGTEAFF
TRBJ1-1	TRBD1	TRBV10-3	CAIWTGSTEAFF
TRBJ2-7	.	TRBV19	CASSSFGSAFFYEQYF
TRBJ1-6	.	TRBV12-3/TRBV12-4	CASSRAGLNSPLHF
TRBJ2-2	TRBD1	TRBV7-9	CASSQSWDRGRELFF
TRBJ2-1	.	TRBV19	CASSRDYNEQFF
TRBJ2-7	.	TRBV10-3	CAISESNREAYEQYF
TRBJ1-1	.	TRBV29-1	CSVETEAFF
TRBJ2-7	.	TRBV7-3	CASSSRLNFYEQYF
TRBJ1-2	.	TRBV7-9	CASSSSDGDSGYTF
TRBJ2-4	TRBD2	TRBV5-1	CASSLSVGGQDIQYF
TRBJ2-7	.	TRBV12-3/TRBV12-4	CASSQFGSHYEQYF
TRBJ1-4	TRBD1	TRBV25-1	CASSEPLDRDGEKLFF
TRBJ1-2	TRBD1	TRBV2	CASLLGQNGYTF
TRBJ1-5	.	TRBV4-1	CAGSQGTDISNQPQHF
TRBJ2-7	TRBD2	TRBV27	CASSLSRTSGGQSYEQYF
TRBJ1-1	.	TRBV5-1	CASSLEGGAGTEAFF
TRBJ1-1	.	TRBV20-1	CSARDLGVFEAFF
TRBJ1-5	.	TRBV12-3/TRBV12-4	CASSLGTVNQPQHF
TRBJ2-7	TRBD1	TRBV29-1	CSVEKGDRGYEQYF
TRBJ2-7	.	TRBV10-3	CAISDSHTYEQYF
TRBJ2-7	.	TRBV6-5	CASSYSGINSYEQYF
TRBJ1-2	.	TRBV7-9	CASSFTESYGYTF
TRBJ2-7	.	TRBV19	CASRPLGGQDEQYF
TRBJ2-5	TRBD1	TRBV25-1	CASSGGQGAWETQYF
TRBJ2-3	.	TRBV9	CASSASTDTQYF
TRBJ2-7	TRBD2	TRBV4-1	CASSQTSGPYEQYF
TRBJ1-2	TRBD1	TRBV7-2	CASSLAAGGAYGYTF
TRBJ2-7	TRBD2	TRBV5-1	CASSLDPSGRYEQYF
TRBJ1-1	TRBD1	TRBV20-1	CSARDRTQGALTEAFF
TRBJ2-1	TRBD1	TRBV20-1	CSARGPKTGLDNEQFF
TRBJ2-5	.	TRBV7-9	CAGSSPSLETQYF
TRBJ1-6	.	TRBV10-1	CASGTRDTGCVHF
TRBJ2-7	.	TRBV24-1	CATSDPLTYEQYF
TRBJ2-5	.	TRBV7-9	CASSLASTQYF
TRBJ1-2	.	TRBV11-1	CASSPAPHRYNYGYTF
TRBJ2-7	.	TRBV7-8	CASSLSLSSYEQYF
TRBJ2-3	TRBD2	TRBV15	CATSYWSGGSTDTQCF
TRBJ2-5	TRBD2	TRBV5-4	CASSLTGTSGETQYF
TRBJ1-1	TRBD1	TRBV19	CASSIGTLATGGRDTEAFF
TRBJ2-7	.	TRBV20-1	CSAIVGGEQYF
TRBJ2-4	.	TRBV10-2	CASSPGNAQNIQYF
TRBJ2-1	TRBD1	TRBV19	CASSILPPGQGADEQFF
TRBJ2-1	.	TRBV10-3	CAISELRGGSYNEQFF
TRBJ1-2	.	TRBV6-1	CASSEGTGLYGYTF
TRBJ1-3	TRBD1	TRBV7-6	CASSLRGHGNTIYF
TRBJ2-5	TRBD1	TRBV10-3	CATKHGTAQETQYF
TRBJ1-1	.	TRBV6-5	CASSYAEGLTPEAFF
TRBJ2-5	.	TRBV6-1	CASSLQDSQETQYF
TRBJ2-1	.	TRBV2	CARDPDSPYNEQFF
TRBJ2-7	.	TRBV15	CATSRDPSYEQYF